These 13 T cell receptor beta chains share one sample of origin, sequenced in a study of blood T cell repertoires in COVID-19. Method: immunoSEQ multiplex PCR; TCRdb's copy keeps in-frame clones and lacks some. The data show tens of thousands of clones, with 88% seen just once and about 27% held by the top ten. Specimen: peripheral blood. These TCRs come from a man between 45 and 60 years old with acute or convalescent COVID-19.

In DNA, the CDR3 is TGTGCCAGCAGCTTAAATCAGGGAGGGAACACTGAAGCTTTCTTT. Its protein is CASSLNQGGNTEAFF. V gene TRBV7-6 combines with J gene TRBJ1-1; possible D gene TRBD1, 5 bases. The CDR3 consists of 15 residues. In germline, CDR1 is SGHVS, CDR2 FNYEAQ. V was cut by 2 bases and J by 1 base, with 11 bases left in between.

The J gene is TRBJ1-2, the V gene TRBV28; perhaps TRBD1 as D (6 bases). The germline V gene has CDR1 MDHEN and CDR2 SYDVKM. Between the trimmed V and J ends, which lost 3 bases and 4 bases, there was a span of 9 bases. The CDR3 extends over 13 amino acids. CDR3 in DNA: TGTGCCAGCAGTTTTCAGGGGCCCTATGGCTACACCTTC. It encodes CASSFQGPYGYTF.

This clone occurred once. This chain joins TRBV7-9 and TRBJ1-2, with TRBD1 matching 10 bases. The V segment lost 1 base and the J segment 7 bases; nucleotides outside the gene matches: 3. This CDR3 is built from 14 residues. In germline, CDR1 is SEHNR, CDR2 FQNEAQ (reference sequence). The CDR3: CASSLVGTGVGYTF. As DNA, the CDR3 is TGTGCCAGCAGCTTAGTAGGGACAGGGGTTGGCTACACCTTC.

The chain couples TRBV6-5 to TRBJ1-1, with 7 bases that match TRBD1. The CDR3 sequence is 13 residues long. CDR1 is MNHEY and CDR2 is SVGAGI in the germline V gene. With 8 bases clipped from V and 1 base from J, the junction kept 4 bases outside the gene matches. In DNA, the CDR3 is TGTGCCAGCCAGGGACAGCCGAACACTGAAGCTTTCTTT. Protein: CASQGQPNTEAFF.

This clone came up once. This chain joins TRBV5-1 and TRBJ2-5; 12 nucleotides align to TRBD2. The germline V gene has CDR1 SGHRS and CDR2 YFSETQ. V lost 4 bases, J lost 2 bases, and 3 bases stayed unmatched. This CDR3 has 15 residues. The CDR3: CASSPLAGGQETQYF. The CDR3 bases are TGCGCCAGCAGCCCTCTAGCGGGGGGGCAAGAGACCCAGTACTTC.

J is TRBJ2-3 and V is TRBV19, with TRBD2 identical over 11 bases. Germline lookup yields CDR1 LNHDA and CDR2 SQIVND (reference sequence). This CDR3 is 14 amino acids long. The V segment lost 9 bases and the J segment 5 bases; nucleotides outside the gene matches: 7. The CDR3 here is CASSLTSGIDTQYF. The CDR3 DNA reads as TGTGCCAGCTCCCTGACTAGCGGGATAGATACGCAGTATTTT. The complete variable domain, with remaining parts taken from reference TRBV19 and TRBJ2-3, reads DGGITQSPKYLFRKEGQNVTLSCEQNLNHDAMYWYRQDPGQGLRLIYYSQIVNDFQKGDIAEGYSVSREKKESFPLTVTSAQKNPTAFYLCASSLTSGIDTQYFGPGTRLTVL.

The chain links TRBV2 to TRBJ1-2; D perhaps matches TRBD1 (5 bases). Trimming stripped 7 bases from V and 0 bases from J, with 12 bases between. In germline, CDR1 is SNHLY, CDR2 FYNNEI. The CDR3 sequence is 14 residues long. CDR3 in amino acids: CASNQQESNYGYTF. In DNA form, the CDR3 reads TGTGCCAGCAACCAACAGGAATCTAACTATGGCTACACCTTC.

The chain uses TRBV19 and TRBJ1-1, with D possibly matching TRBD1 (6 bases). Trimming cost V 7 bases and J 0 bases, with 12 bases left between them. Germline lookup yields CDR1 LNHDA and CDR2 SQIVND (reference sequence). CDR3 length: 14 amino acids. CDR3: CASIADRLNTEAFF. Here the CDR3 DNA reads TGTGCCAGTATCGCGGACAGATTGAACACTGAAGCTTTCTTT.

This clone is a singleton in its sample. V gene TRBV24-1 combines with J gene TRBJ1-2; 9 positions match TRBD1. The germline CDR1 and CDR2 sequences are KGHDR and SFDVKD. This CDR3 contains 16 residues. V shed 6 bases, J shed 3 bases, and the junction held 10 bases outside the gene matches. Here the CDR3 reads CATSPSTGGHDYGYTF. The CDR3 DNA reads TGTGCCACCAGTCCTTCAACAGGGGGCCATGACTATGGCTACACCTTC.

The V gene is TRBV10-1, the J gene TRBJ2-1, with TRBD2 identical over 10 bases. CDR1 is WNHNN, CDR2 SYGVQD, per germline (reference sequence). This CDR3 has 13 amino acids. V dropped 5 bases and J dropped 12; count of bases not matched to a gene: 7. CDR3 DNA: TGCGCCAGCAGTTCGAGCGGGGGGGCATCGCAGTTCTTC. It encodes CASSSSGGASQFF.

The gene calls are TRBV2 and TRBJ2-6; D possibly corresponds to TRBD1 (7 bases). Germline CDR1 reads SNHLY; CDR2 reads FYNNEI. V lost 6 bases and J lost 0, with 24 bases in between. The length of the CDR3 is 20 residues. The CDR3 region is CASSGRDRVWGDSGANVLTF. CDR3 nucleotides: TGTGCCAGCAGCGGACGTGACAGGGTCTGGGGGGACTCTGGGGCCAACGTCCTGACTTTC.

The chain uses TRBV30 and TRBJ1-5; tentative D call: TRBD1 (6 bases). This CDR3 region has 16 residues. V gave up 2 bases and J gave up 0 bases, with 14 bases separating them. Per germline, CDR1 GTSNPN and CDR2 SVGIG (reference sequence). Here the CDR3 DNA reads TGTGCCTGGAGTCGTCCGTACAGGGATAGCAATCAGCCCCAGCATTTT. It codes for CAWSRPYRDSNQPQHF.

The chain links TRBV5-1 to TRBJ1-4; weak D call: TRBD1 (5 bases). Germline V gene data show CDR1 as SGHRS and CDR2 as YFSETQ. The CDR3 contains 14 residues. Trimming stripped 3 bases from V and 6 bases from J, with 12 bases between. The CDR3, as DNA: TGCGCCAGCAGCTCGAATCAGGGCGATGAAAAACTGTTTTTT. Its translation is CASSSNQGDEKLFF.